The rows below give T cell receptor beta chains drawn from one sample of a study of OX40 agonist ivuxolimab in advanced cancers. Assay used: immunoSEQ multiplex PCR; TCRdb lists only in-frame clones, some missing. This sample has around 15,000 clones, with more than 80% found just once. This specimen consisted of CD4+ or CD8+ T cells sorted from blood, obtained in a trial of the OX40 agonist ivuxolimab. The origin of the receptors is an adult with an advanced solid tumor such as melanoma, head and neck, liver or kidney cancer. Both conserved end residues are trimmed from each CDR3. A D gene is named only where the DNA matches it firmly. A clone size is listed for some rows: how often the clone was seen (once, few, many), or a class if it is expanded.

CDR3aa: SVEIPTRYNEQF
v_gene: TRBV29-1
abundance: .
d_gene: .

CDR3aa: ASSLQPTTSGSADTQY
v_gene: TRBV5-1
abundance: .
d_gene: TRBD2

CDR3aa: ASSFGQGWNEQF
v_gene: TRBV5-4
abundance: .
d_gene: TRBD1

CDR3aa: ASSKTAALQETQY
v_gene: TRBV10-2
abundance: .
d_gene: .

CDR3aa: ASSLDGYGGAPEAF
v_gene: TRBV13
abundance: .
d_gene: .

CDR3aa: ASRPQGSGNTIY
v_gene: TRBV6-5
abundance: .
d_gene: .

CDR3aa: ASSYVGGPEEQY
v_gene: TRBV6-6
abundance: .
d_gene: TRBD2

CDR3aa: ASSVEGLADEQY
v_gene: TRBV9
abundance: .
d_gene: TRBD2

CDR3aa: ASSLHPGTEAF
v_gene: TRBV4-2
abundance: .
d_gene: .

CDR3aa: ASSSLAGAETQY
v_gene: TRBV19
abundance: once
d_gene: TRBD2

CDR3aa: AIRPVGEEAVEAF
v_gene: TRBV10-3
abundance: .
d_gene: .

CDR3aa: AISESGRRATPGGNEQY
v_gene: TRBV10-3
abundance: few
d_gene: TRBD2

CDR3aa: ASSPDSIGALH
v_gene: TRBV4-1
abundance: .
d_gene: .

CDR3aa: ASSLSGISYEQY
v_gene: TRBV27
abundance: .
d_gene: .

CDR3aa: ASNKLDRRGDGTQY
v_gene: TRBV28
abundance: .
d_gene: TRBD2

CDR3aa: ASSFFTDTQY
v_gene: TRBV5-5
abundance: .
d_gene: .

CDR3aa: ASSEGTGPLY
v_gene: TRBV10-1
abundance: .
d_gene: TRBD1

CDR3aa: AIMDRRDRGSQAF
v_gene: TRBV6-5
abundance: .
d_gene: TRBD1

CDR3aa: ASSGLSTANYGYT
v_gene: TRBV2
abundance: .
d_gene: .

CDR3aa: ASSALAGGPTDTQY
v_gene: TRBV7-9
abundance: .
d_gene: TRBD2

CDR3aa: ASSPDRGDTQY
v_gene: TRBV4-3
abundance: .
d_gene: .

CDR3aa: ASSWGAEFNSYEQY
v_gene: TRBV2
abundance: .
d_gene: .

CDR3aa: ASGDGPDYYGYT
v_gene: TRBV19
abundance: .
d_gene: .

CDR3aa: ASSGQGAGKNIQY
v_gene: TRBV19
abundance: .
d_gene: TRBD1

CDR3aa: ASSPDNANTGELF
v_gene: TRBV27
abundance: .
d_gene: .

CDR3aa: ASSEFTGSLYGYT
v_gene: TRBV25-1
abundance: .
d_gene: .

CDR3aa: ASSPSVWEQY
v_gene: TRBV6-6
abundance: once
d_gene: .

CDR3aa: ASNLGGGDGYT
v_gene: TRBV6-1
abundance: .
d_gene: TRBD1

CDR3aa: ASSLAAFRGTREQF
v_gene: TRBV5-1
abundance: .
d_gene: .

CDR3aa: ASSLGGRLMDEQF
v_gene: TRBV11-1
abundance: .
d_gene: .

CDR3aa: ASRQNHGSSSYEQY
v_gene: TRBV11-1
abundance: .
d_gene: .

CDR3aa: ASSLDRASDEQY
v_gene: TRBV7-9
abundance: .
d_gene: .

CDR3aa: ASSPLLGVGDTEAF
v_gene: TRBV11-3
abundance: .
d_gene: .

CDR3aa: ASSLWGSGNTIY
v_gene: TRBV5-5
abundance: .
d_gene: .

CDR3aa: ASSLNVPFEAF
v_gene: TRBV11-3
abundance: .
d_gene: .

CDR3aa: AWSEMGLLSGANVLT
v_gene: TRBV30
abundance: once
d_gene: .

CDR3aa: ASSEVDRATSSYNEQF
v_gene: TRBV2
abundance: .
d_gene: TRBD1

CDR3aa: ASRHTGDTEAF
v_gene: TRBV27
abundance: .
d_gene: TRBD1

CDR3aa: ASSHIGGYEQY
v_gene: TRBV19
abundance: .
d_gene: TRBD2

CDR3aa: ASSVGSEQF
v_gene: TRBV9
abundance: .
d_gene: .

CDR3aa: ASSLGSSGSRNEQF
v_gene: TRBV11-3
abundance: .
d_gene: TRBD2

CDR3aa: ASSRGGSEAF
v_gene: TRBV27
abundance: .
d_gene: .

CDR3aa: ASSVGTGGNQPQH
v_gene: TRBV27
abundance: .
d_gene: TRBD1

CDR3aa: ASSLGVNSPLH
v_gene: TRBV5-4
abundance: .
d_gene: .

CDR3aa: ASSYLPEETQY
v_gene: TRBV6-6
abundance: once
d_gene: .

CDR3aa: ASSTTYREQTQY
v_gene: TRBV13
abundance: once
d_gene: .

CDR3aa: ATRWGHEQY
v_gene: TRBV2
abundance: .
d_gene: .

CDR3aa: ASSFWDRGIYEQY
v_gene: TRBV7-7
abundance: once
d_gene: TRBD1

CDR3aa: ASSFRDIGNTEAF
v_gene: TRBV7-9
abundance: .
d_gene: .

CDR3aa: ASSGLAGAYEQY
v_gene: TRBV7-8
abundance: .
d_gene: TRBD2

CDR3aa: ASSLYSGLIYEQY
v_gene: TRBV27
abundance: .
d_gene: .

CDR3aa: ASSQDHSREGDEQY
v_gene: TRBV4-3
abundance: .
d_gene: TRBD2

CDR3aa: ASSTLTPGAVGYT
v_gene: TRBV19
abundance: .
d_gene: .

CDR3aa: ASSLAGGQETQY
v_gene: TRBV6-6
abundance: .
d_gene: TRBD2